This T cell receptor (beta chain) derives from a study of cytomegalovirus exposure and HLA in healthy donors. J was trimmed by 4 bases and V by 0 bases; bases with no gene match: 4. The CDR3 contains 15 residues. The V gene's germline CDR1 is SGHAT and CDR2 FQNNGV. As concerns this clone: Its antigen remains unidentified.

Sequenced by immunoSEQ multiplex PCR; TCRdb stores in-frame clones only, minus some. The sample includes about 190,000 clones, 86% seen only once; the top ten take almost 1.5%. The study, taken as a whole, reports: Reports credit the classifier with highly specific, highly sensitive diagnosis of cytomegalovirus status. There were some public TCRs occurring in many donors, but most TCR sequences were rare.

The sequence was collected from a woman aged 18-29 years in good health and CMV-seronegative. The V gene is TRBV11-2, the J gene TRBJ2-7, with TRBD2 matching over 9 bases. Input material: PBMCs. CDR3 loop: CASSLDSGGQYEQYF. In nucleotides, the CDR3 is TGTGCCAGCAGCTTAGATAGCGGGGGCCAATACGAGCAGTACTTC.